The rows below give T cell receptor beta chains drawn from one sample of a study of T-cell memory formation after mild COVID-19. MiXCR, run by TCRdb on the 5' RACE reads, gives a single entry per CDR3 protein. The sample contains some 250,000 distinct CDR3 sequences, under 20% of which appear only once. Material: PBMCs or a T cell subset sorted from them (not recorded which). The receptor source for this set is a man younger than 35 who had mild COVID-19 (a few samples of this study predate the infection). Cell type and time point are not known. Both conserved end residues are part of each CDR3. A D gene is named only where the DNA matches it firmly. A row's size may be missing; if present it is once, few, many or a size class.

size	V	D	J	DNA	CDR3
few	TRBV7-2	-	TRBJ2-1	TGTGCCAGCAGCTTTCGCCGGGGGCTGACTTACAATGAGCAGTTCTTC	CASSFRRGLTYNEQFF
few	TRBV6-5	-	TRBJ2-3	TGTGCCAGCAGTTACTCGAGTTGGCCTTCCGAAGATACGCAGTATTTT	CASSYSSWPSEDTQYF
-	TRBV4-3	TRBD1	TRBJ2-4	TGCGCCAGCAGCCAAGGAGACAGGGGTTTTAACATTCAGTACTTC	CASSQGDRGFNIQYF
few	TRBV4-2	-	TRBJ2-1	TGTGCCAGCAGCCCCCCTTCCGACGGGAGCTCCTACAATGAGCAGTTCTTC	CASSPPSDGSSYNEQFF
-	TRBV20-1	TRBD2	TRBJ2-4	TGCAGTGCTAGAGACCCACTAGCGGGGCGCAAAAACATTCAGTACTTC	CSARDPLAGRKNIQYF
few	TRBV11-2	-	TRBJ2-1	TGTGCCAGCAGTCGGGACGGCTCCTACAATGAGCAGTTCTTC	CASSRDGSYNEQFF
-	TRBV7-9	TRBD2	TRBJ2-1	TGTGCCAGCAGCTTAACCGGGGGGAGATACAATGAGCAGTTCTTC	CASSLTGGRYNEQFF
many	TRBV7-9	TRBD1	TRBJ2-2	TGTGCCAGCAGCCCGGGACAGGGGGACACCGGGGAGCTGTTTTTT	CASSPGQGDTGELFF
-	TRBV7-3	-	TRBJ2-2	TGTGCCAGCAGCTTAGATCATTGGGCCGGGGAGCTGTTTTTT	CASSLDHWAGELFF
few	TRBV29-1	-	TRBJ1-2	TGCAGCGTTGAGGGAGGGGGTAACTATGGCTACACCTTC	CSVEGGGNYGYTF
many	TRBV30	TRBD2	TRBJ2-5	TGTGCCTGGAGTGGGGGACTAGAAGAGACCCAGTACTTC	CAWSGGLEETQYF
-	TRBV6-5	-	TRBJ2-4	TGTGCCAGCAGCCCCCGACGGCGGGAAACCAAAAACATTCAGTACTTC	CASSPRRRETKNIQYF
-	TRBV15	-	TRBJ1-1	TGTGCCACCAGCAGACTTAACACTGAAGCTTTCTTT	CATSRLNTEAFF
-	TRBV5-5	-	TRBJ2-7	TGTGCCAGCAGCATCGGTTACGAGCAGTACTTC	CASSIGYEQYF
many	TRBV11-2	-	TRBJ2-3	TGTGCCAGCAGCTTAGATCTCCTAGCAGCAGATACGCAGTATTTT	CASSLDLLAADTQYF
-	TRBV20-1	TRBD2	TRBJ2-5	TGCAGTGCTAGCGGGGGGGTTGAAGAGACCCAGTACTTC	CSASGGVEETQYF
many	TRBV5-1	TRBD1	TRBJ1-1	TGCGCCAGCAGCCTGCGGACAGGGGGCACTGAAGCTTTCTTT	CASSLRTGGTEAFF
many	TRBV4-3	-	TRBJ1-2	TGCGCCAGCAGCCAAGATGGGGCAGCCTTGTATGGCTACACCTTC	CASSQDGAALYGYTF
many	TRBV7-2	TRBD2	TRBJ2-5	TGTGCCAGCAGCTTATGGCTAGCGGGGGGAGAGACCCAGTACTTC	CASSLWLAGGETQYF
few	TRBV7-9	-	TRBJ2-7	TGTGCCAGCAGCACTACAGGGGGGGGACACGAGCAGTACTTC	CASSTTGGGHEQYF
-	TRBV18	-	TRBJ2-2	TGTGCCAGCTATACCACGGCCGGCACCGGGGAGCTGTTTTTT	CASYTTAGTGELFF
few	TRBV20-1	-	TRBJ1-6	TGCAGTGCTAGCGAGTCGGGATGGTCCCTCCACTTT	CSASESGWSLHF
-	TRBV6-6	-	TRBJ2-1	TGTGCCAGCACAATAGCGGCCTCAGGGAATGAGCAGTTCTTC	CASTIAASGNEQFF
-	TRBV5-5	-	TRBJ2-5	TGTGCCAGCAGCTTGATGGCGGGATCTGGGGAGACCCAGTACTTC	CASSLMAGSGETQYF
many	TRBV7-2	-	TRBJ2-7	TGTGCCAGCAGCCCCCGGACAGTTGGGGGGTGGTACTTC	CASSPRTVGGWYF
-	TRBV20-1	TRBD2	TRBJ2-5	TGCAGTGCTAGAGGACTAGCGGGGGGGCCCGGGGACCCACTGGGCACCCAGTACTTC	CSARGLAGGPGDPLGTQYF
few	TRBV5-1	-	TRBJ1-3	TGCGCCAGCAGGTTCGGCAATCCGAGCTCTGGAAACACCATATATTTT	CASRFGNPSSGNTIYF
-	TRBV20-1	-	TRBJ2-5	TGCAGTGCCCTACCACCTCCTCAAGAGACCCAGTACTTC	CSALPPPQETQYF
few	TRBV4-3	-	TRBJ2-1	TGCGCCAGCAGCCAAGTTAACGGTGAGCAGTTCTTC	CASSQVNGEQFF
few	TRBV4-1	TRBD1	TRBJ2-7	TGCGCCAGCAGCAATTACAAGGGACAGGAGTCCTACGAGCAGTACTTC	CASSNYKGQESYEQYF
-	TRBV7-9	-	TRBJ2-7	TGTGCCAGCAGCTTAAACAGGGACTACGAGCAGTACTTC	CASSLNRDYEQYF